The text below deals with one T cell receptor (beta chain). What it binds is not known. MiXCR, applied by TCRdb to the 5' RACE reads, yields one record per CDR3 protein. Among 140,000 or so distinct CDR3 sequences listed, 14% to 15% were seen once. V lost 7 bases, J lost 2 bases, and 5 bases stayed unmatched. Germline V gene data show CDR1 as MRHNA and CDR2 as SNTAGT. The CDR3 is made up of 14 amino acids. This specimen comes from a study of T-cell memory formation after mild COVID-19. At the level of the study: In these data, TCR clusters were largely donor specific.

General study points: Clones that contracted from day 15 to 85 had balanced CD4/CD8; later expanders were CD4+ biased. A subset of responding clones appeared in pre-infection memory, suggesting cross-reactive memory joined. Chiefly within CM and EM were the contracting CD4+ clones; CD8+ ones were within EMRA.

The chain combines TRBV6-4 with TRBJ2-3; TRBD2 aligns across 8 bases. The sequenced sample was PBMCs or a T cell subset sorted from them (not recorded which). The sequence was collected from an adult woman who had mild COVID-19 (a few samples of this study predate the infection). Cell type and time point are not known. The CDR3 DNA follows: TGTGCCAGCAAACCAGCGGGGGACACAGATACGCAGTATTTT. Translating it yields CASKPAGDTDTQYF.